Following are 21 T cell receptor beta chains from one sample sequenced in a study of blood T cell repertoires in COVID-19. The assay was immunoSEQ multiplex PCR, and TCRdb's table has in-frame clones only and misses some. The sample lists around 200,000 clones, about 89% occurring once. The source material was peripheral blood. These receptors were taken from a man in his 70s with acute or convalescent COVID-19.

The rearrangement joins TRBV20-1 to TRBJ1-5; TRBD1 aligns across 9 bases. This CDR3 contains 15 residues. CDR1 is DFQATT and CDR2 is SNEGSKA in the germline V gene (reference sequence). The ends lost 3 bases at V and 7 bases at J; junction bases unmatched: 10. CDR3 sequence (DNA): TGCAGTGCTAGTGGAATTCAGGGACAGGGCCAGCCCCAGCATTTT. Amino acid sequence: CSASGIQGQGQPQHF.

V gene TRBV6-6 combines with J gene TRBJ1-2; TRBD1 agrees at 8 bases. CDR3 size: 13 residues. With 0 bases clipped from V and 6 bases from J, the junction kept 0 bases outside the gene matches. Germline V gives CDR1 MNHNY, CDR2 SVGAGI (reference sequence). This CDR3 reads CASSYSGQDGYTF. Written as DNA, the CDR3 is TGTGCCAGCAGTTACTCGGGACAGGATGGCTACACCTTC.

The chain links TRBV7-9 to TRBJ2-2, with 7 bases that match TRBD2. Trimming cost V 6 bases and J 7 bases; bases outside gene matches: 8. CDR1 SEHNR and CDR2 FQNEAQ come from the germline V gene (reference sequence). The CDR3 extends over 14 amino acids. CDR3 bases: TGTGCCAGCAGGCCATTCCGGGGGGACGGGGAGCTGTTTTTT. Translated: CASRPFRGDGELFF. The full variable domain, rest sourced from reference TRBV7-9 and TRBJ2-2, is DTGVSQNPRHKITKRGQNVTFRCDPISEHNRLYWYRQTLGQGPEFLTYFQNEAQLEKSRLLSDRFSAERPKGSFSTLEIQRTEQGDSAMYLCASRPFRGDGELFFGEGSRLTVL.

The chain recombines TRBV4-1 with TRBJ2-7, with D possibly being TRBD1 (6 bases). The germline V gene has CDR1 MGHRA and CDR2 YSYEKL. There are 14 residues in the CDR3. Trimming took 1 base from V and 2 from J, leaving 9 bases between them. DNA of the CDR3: TGCGCCAGCAGCCAAGGTACAGGGCCCTACGAGCAGTACTTC. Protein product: CASSQGTGPYEQYF.

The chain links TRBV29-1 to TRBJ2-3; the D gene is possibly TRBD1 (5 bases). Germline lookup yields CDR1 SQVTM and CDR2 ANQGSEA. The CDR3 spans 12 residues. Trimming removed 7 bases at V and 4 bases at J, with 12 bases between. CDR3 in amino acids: CSGRQGPDTQYF. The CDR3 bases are TGCAGCGGCCGGCAGGGCCCAGATACGCAGTATTTT.

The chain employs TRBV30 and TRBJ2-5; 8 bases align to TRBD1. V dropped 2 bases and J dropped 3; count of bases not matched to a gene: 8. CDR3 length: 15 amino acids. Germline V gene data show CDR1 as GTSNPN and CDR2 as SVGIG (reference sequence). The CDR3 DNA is TGTGCCTGGAGTCGAACAGGGGGGAGGAAAGAGACCCAGTACTTC. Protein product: CAWSRTGGRKETQYF.

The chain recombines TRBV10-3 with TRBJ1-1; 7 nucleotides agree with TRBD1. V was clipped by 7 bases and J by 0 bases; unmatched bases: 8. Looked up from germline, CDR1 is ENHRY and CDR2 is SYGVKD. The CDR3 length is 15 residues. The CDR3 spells CAINRQGGMNTEAFF. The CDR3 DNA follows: TGTGCCATCAACCGACAGGGCGGTATGAACACTGAAGCTTTCTTT.

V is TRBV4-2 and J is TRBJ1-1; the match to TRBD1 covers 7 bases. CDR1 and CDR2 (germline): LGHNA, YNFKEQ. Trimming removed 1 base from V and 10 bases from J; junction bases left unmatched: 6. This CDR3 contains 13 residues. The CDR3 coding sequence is TGTGCCAGCAGCCAAGGAGCCGGACAGGTAGCTTTCTTT. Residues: CASSQGAGQVAFF.

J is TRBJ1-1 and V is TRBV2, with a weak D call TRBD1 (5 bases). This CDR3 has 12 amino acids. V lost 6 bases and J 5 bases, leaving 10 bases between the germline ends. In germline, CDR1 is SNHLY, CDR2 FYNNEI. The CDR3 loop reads CASRQGWTEAFF. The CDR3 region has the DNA TGTGCCAGCAGGCAGGGATGGACTGAAGCTTTCTTT.

The CDR3 protein is CASSFATPGLAYEQYF. The CDR3 DNA follows: TGTGCCAGCAGCTTTGCGACTCCAGGGTTGGCCTACGAGCAGTACTTC. The J gene is TRBJ2-7, the V gene TRBV11-2; possibly TRBD1 for D (5 bases). V shed 3 bases and J shed 2 bases, with 17 bases lying between them. The CDR3 is 16 amino acids. Per the germline V gene, CDR1 is SGHAT and CDR2 is FQNNGV.

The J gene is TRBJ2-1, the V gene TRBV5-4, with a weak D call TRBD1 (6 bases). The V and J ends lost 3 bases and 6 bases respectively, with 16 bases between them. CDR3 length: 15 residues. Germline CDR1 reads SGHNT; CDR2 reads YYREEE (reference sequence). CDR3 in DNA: TGTGCCAGCAGCTCATCAGGGGCAGGGTTCAATGAGCAGTTCTTC. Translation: CASSSSGAGFNEQFF.

The CDR3 bases are TGTGCCAGCAGCTTAGCGGGGGGGCCCCTTAGTACAGATACGCAGTATTTT. It encodes CASSLAGGPLSTDTQYF. V is TRBV5-5 and J is TRBJ2-3; TRBD2 matches at 10 bases. CDR1 SGHKS and CDR2 YYEKEE come from the germline V gene (reference sequence). The CDR3 is 17 residues long. The V gene end was trimmed by 2 bases and the J gene end by 3 bases; junction bases not matched to a gene: 9.

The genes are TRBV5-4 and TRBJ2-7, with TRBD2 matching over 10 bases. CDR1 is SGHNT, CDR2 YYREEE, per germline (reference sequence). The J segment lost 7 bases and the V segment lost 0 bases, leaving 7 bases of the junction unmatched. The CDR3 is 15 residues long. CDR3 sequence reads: CASSLVVAGGSEQYF. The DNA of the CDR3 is TGTGCCAGCAGCTTGGTAGTAGCGGGAGGCAGTGAGCAGTACTTC.

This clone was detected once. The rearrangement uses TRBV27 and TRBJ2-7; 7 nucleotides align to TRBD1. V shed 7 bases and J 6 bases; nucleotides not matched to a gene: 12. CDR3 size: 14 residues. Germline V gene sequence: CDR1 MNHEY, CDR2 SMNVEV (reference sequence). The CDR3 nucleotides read TGTGCCAGCACCCTGCGACAGGGTCTCGGCGAGCAGTACTTC. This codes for CASTLRQGLGEQYF.

CDR3 in amino acids: CASSSPGQTYEQYF. CDR3 DNA sequence: TGTGCCAGCAGTTCCCCGGGACAGACCTACGAGCAGTACTTC. V and J are TRBV28 and TRBJ2-7; TRBD1 matches at 7 bases. V lost 4 bases and J lost 2; bases outside the gene matches: 5. Germline V gives CDR1 MDHEN, CDR2 SYDVKM. The CDR3 has 14 residues.

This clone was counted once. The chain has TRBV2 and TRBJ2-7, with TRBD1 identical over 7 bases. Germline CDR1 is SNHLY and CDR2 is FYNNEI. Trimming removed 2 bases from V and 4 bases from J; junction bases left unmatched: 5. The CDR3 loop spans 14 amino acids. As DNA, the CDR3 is TGTGCCAGCAGTGAACAGGGACAGACATACGAGCAGTACTTC. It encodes CASSEQGQTYEQYF.

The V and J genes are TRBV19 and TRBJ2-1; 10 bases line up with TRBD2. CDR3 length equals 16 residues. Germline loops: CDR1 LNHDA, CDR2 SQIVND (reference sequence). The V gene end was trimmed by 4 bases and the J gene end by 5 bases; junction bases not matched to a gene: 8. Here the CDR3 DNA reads TGTGCCAGTAGTACTAGCGGGAGAGGGTCCAACAATGAGCAGTTCTTC. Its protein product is CASSTSGRGSNNEQFF.

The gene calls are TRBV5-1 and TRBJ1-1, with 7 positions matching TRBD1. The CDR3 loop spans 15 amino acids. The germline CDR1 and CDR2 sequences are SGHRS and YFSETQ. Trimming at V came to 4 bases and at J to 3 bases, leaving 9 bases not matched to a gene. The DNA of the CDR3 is TGCGCCAGCAGCGGTAGGGACAGAGACTACACTGAAGCTTTCTTT. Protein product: CASSGRDRDYTEAFF. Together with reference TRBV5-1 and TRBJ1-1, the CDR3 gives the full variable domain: KAGVTQTPRYLIKTRGQQVTLSCSPISGHRSVSWYQQTPGQGLQFLFEYFSETQRNKGNFPGRFSGRQFSNSRSEMNVSTLELGDSALYLCASSGRDRDYTEAFFGQGTRLTVV.

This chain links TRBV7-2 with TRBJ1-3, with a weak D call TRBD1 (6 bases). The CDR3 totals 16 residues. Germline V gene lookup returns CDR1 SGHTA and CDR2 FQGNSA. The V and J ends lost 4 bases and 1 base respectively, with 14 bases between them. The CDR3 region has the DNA TGTGCCAGCAGCTCCTTCGGGGGGCGGTCTGGAAACACCATATATTTT. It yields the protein CASSSFGGRSGNTIYF. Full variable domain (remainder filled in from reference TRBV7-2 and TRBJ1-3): GAGVSQSPSNKVTEKGKDVELRCDPISGHTALYWYRQSLGQGLEFLIYFQGNSAPDKSGLPSDRFSAERTGGSVSTLTIQRTQQEDSAVYLCASSSFGGRSGNTIYFGEGSWLTVV.

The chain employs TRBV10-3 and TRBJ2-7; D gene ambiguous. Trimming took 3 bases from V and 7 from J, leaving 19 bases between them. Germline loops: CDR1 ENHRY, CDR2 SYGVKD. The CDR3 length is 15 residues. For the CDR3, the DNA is TGTGCCATCAGTGACCCAGATGGCCCCCCCATAGAGCAGTACTTC. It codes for CAISDPDGPPIEQYF.

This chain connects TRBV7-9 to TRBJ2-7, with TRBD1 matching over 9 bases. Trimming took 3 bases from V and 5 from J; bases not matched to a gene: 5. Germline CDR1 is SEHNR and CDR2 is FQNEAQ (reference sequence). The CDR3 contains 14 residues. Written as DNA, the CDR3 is TGTGCCAGCAGCTTGGGGGACAGGGTCCACGAGCAGTACTTC. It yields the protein CASSLGDRVHEQYF.